Given below is one T cell receptor (beta chain) in context. Its antigen is unknown. This may arise from a read error, as a much more abundant clone is one base away. The data belong to a study of blood T cells in healthy people across ages. General observations from the study: Estimates drawn from one million T cells were deemed to understate diversity.

CDR3 length: 14 amino acids. CDR1 is SGDLS, CDR2 YYNGEE, per germline. The V and J ends lost 3 bases and 5 bases, in that order; junction bases with no gene match: 0. Using a J-beta primer mix together with a sample-barcoded 5' primer, a second PCR was run for roughly 7 to 11 cycles. TCRdb re-called the 5' RACE reads through MiXCR, storing one row per CDR3 protein. The sample has 1.5 million to 2 million distinct CDR3 sequences, around 50% seen once; the top ten hold more than 2%. The sequenced sample was blood. The receptor's source is a woman in her forties in good health. This sequence joins TRBV9 and TRBJ2-1, with TRBD2 matching 12 bases. As DNA, the CDR3 is TGTGCCAGCAGCGGACTAGCGGGGGACAATGAGCAGTTCTTC. Its protein is CASSGLAGDNEQFF.